This T cell receptor (beta chain) is drawn from a study of blood T cell repertoires in COVID-19. The overall study: T cells, B-cell-depleted T cells, or PBMCs provided the cDNA or gDNA that served as material.

For this clone: Mismatch with germline at one junction end may stem from a read error.

Generated by immunoSEQ multiplex PCR, the TCRdb table keeps only in-frame clones and is missing some. The sample records 50,000 or so clones, 85% to 90% being singletons. Looked up from germline, CDR1 is SSHAT and CDR2 is FNYEAQ (reference sequence). The CDR3 loop spans 15 amino acids. The rearrangement links TRBV7-7 to TRBJ2-5; TRBD1 matches at 8 bases. Sequenced material: peripheral blood. This clonotype was sampled from a man in his 70s with acute or convalescent COVID-19. This chain's CDR3 is CASSTGQGTQETQYF. The CDR3 nucleotides read TGTGCTAGCAGCACTGGACAGGGCACCCAAGAGACCCAGTACTTC.